The 22 T cell receptor beta chains below come from one sample, sequenced in a study of shared clonotypes between healthy human individuals. Positively selected for CCR7, the CD45RO-negative cells used as naive CD8 cells excluded terminally differentiated effector memory CD45RA+ cells. Generated by immunoSEQ multiplex PCR, the TCRdb table keeps only in-frame clones and is missing some. Counted here are about 2.1 million clones, roughly 95% occurring once; the ten biggest clones make up less than 2%. The specimen sequenced was naive CD8+ T cells from PBMCs. The receptor set was obtained from a man between 18 and 35 years old in good health. Some clones in this sample may be carry-over from other donors' samples.

J is TRBJ2-2 and V is TRBV28; TRBD1 matches 7 bases. The CDR3 has 15 amino acids. V trimming: 5 bases; J trimming: 6 bases; junction bases outside the gene matches: 9. Germline lookup yields CDR1 MDHEN and CDR2 SYDVKM. The CDR3 nucleotides read TGTGCCAGCAGTGTCAGGGGGTACAATCCCGGGGAGCTGTTTTTT. This translates into CASSVRGYNPGELFF. Based on the CDR3 plus reference TRBV28 and TRBJ2-2, the full variable domain is DVKVTQSSRYLVKRTGEKVFLECVQDMDHENMFWYRQDPGLGLRLIYFSYDVKMKEKGDIPEGYSVSREKKERFSLILESASTNQTSMYLCASSVRGYNPGELFFGEGSRLTVL.

The chain recombines TRBV5-6 with TRBJ2-1; TRBD1 matches at 7 bases. This CDR3 comprises 16 residues. Germline assignment: CDR1 SGHDT and CDR2 YYEEEE. V trimming: 0 bases; J trimming: 1 base; junction bases outside the gene matches: 4. CDR3 sequence (DNA): TGTGCCAGCAGCTTGGCGTCAGGGGGTTCCTACAATGAGCAGTTCTTC. Translated, it gives CASSLASGGSYNEQFF.

This rearrangement joins TRBV19 to TRBJ1-2; D gene uncertain. The CDR3 sequence is 14 residues long. With 3 bases removed from V and 4 bases from J, the gap between germline ends came to 12 bases. Germline lookup yields CDR1 LNHDA and CDR2 SQIVND (reference sequence). The CDR3, as DNA: TGTGCCAGTAGTATTGGTATGCGGATCTATGGCTACACCTTC. This sequence encodes CASSIGMRIYGYTF.

The V and J genes are TRBV27 and TRBJ1-5, with D tentatively TRBD1 (6 bases). The CDR3 extends over 18 amino acids. CDR1 MNHEY and CDR2 SMNVEV come from the germline V gene (reference sequence). Deletions cut 5 bases from V and 3 bases from J, with 23 bases between. The CDR3 DNA sequence: TGTGCCAGCAGTCCACTACCAAACAGGGAGAGGAACAATCAGCCCCAGCATTTT. Its protein product is CASSPLPNRERNNQPQHF.

The rearrangement uses TRBV5-4 and TRBJ2-2; a weak D match, TRBD2 (5 bases). The CDR3 totals 13 residues. Germline-derived CDR1 and CDR2 are SGHNT and YYREEE (reference sequence). Deletions cut 2 bases from V and 6 bases from J, with 8 bases between. Written as DNA, the CDR3 is TGTGCCAGCAGCTTCGGGGAGTCCGGGGAGCTGTTTTTT. The encoded protein is CASSFGESGELFF. Full variable domain (rest looked up from reference TRBV5-4 and TRBJ2-2): ETGVTQSPTHLIKTRGQQVTLRCSSQSGHNTVSWYQQALGQGPQFIFQYYREEENGRGNFPPRFSGLQFPNYSSELNVNALELDDSALYLCASSFGESGELFFGEGSRLTVL.

As concerns this clone: At one end the junction does not follow the germline gene, possibly because of a read error. The chain recombines TRBV15 with TRBJ2-7; 11 nucleotides align to TRBD2. Germline V gene lookup returns CDR1 LNHNV and CDR2 YYDKDF (reference sequence). This CDR3 region has 12 residues. CDR3 protein: CATSRPEGLADF. DNA of the CDR3: TGTGCCACCAGCAGACCTGAGGGACTAGCGGACTTC.

This clone was found once. The J gene is TRBJ2-1, the V gene TRBV29-1, with D unclear. Germline V lookup: CDR1 SQVTM, CDR2 ANQGSEA. The V end was cut by 6 bases, the J end by 1 base, with 10 bases between. CDR3 size: 13 residues. CDR3 region: CSVPDGSYNEQFF. CDR3 nucleotide sequence: TGCAGCGTCCCAGACGGATCCTACAATGAGCAGTTCTTC.

This clone showed up just a few times. This chain connects TRBV5-1 to TRBJ2-7; D possibly corresponds to TRBD2 (5 bases). This CDR3 spans 13 amino acids. Trimming cost V 4 bases and J 4 bases, with 12 bases left between them. Per germline, CDR1 SGHRS and CDR2 YFSETQ. CDR3 region: CASSRFDYYEQYF. The CDR3 nucleotides read TGCGCCAGCAGCCGTTTCGACTATTACGAGCAGTACTTC.

This chain links TRBV7-8 with TRBJ1-3, with no clear D. This CDR3 comprises 17 residues. CDR1 and CDR2 from the germline V gene are SGHVS and FQNEAQ. Trimming shortened V by 1 base and J by 0 bases, and 13 bases separated the two germline ends. CDR3 residues: CASSLGFQAYSGNTIYF. CDR3 DNA: TGTGCCAGCAGCTTAGGGTTCCAGGCATACTCTGGAAACACCATATATTTT.

This clone was recorded a few times. The chain links TRBV27 to TRBJ1-2, with D hard to call. CDR1 and CDR2 from the germline V gene are MNHEY and SMNVEV (reference sequence). This CDR3 is built from 12 residues. V was clipped by 4 bases and J by 5 bases, with 8 bases between them. The chain's CDR3 is CASSSGSYGYTF. In DNA form, the CDR3 reads TGTGCCAGCAGTTCGGGATCATATGGCTACACCTTC.

The chain combines TRBV10-3 with TRBJ2-1, with a tentative D call TRBD2 (6 bases). V lost 5 bases to trimming and J lost 7 bases, with 12 bases between them. Looked up from germline, CDR1 is ENHRY and CDR2 is SYGVKD. This CDR3 has 13 amino acids. CDR3 coding DNA: TGTGCCATCAGTCCCAGACTAGAGAATGAGCAGTTCTTC. It is translated as CAISPRLENEQFF.

In the case of this clone: This CDR3 is also generated by other DNA sequences in the sample. V is TRBV27 and J is TRBJ1-1; possibly TRBD1 for D (5 bases). The ends were cut back, 6 bases at V and 4 bases at J, with 12 bases in the middle. This CDR3 has 13 residues. CDR1 is MNHEY and CDR2 is SMNVEV in the germline V gene (reference sequence). CDR3 residues: CASSFGTGTEAFF. CDR3 in DNA: TGTGCCAGCAGCTTCGGGACGGGCACTGAAGCTTTCTTT.

As concerns this clone: Additional DNA sequences in this sample encode the identical CDR3. The chain carries TRBV9 and TRBJ2-7; 7 bases fit TRBD1. V lost 0 bases and J lost 6; bases outside the gene matches: 6. CDR3 length equals 14 residues. Looked up from germline, CDR1 is SGDLS and CDR2 is YYNGEE. CDR3 nucleotide sequence: TGTGCCAGCAGCGTAGGACAGGGAAGGTCCGAGCAGTACTTC. This encodes CASSVGQGRSEQYF.

The chain has TRBV10-3 and TRBJ2-2, with 12 bases lining up with TRBD2. With V trimmed by 3 bases and J by 5 bases, 16 bases remained unmatched. The germline V gene encodes CDR1 ENHRY and CDR2 SYGVKD. The CDR3 contains 20 residues. The DNA for the CDR3 is TGTGCCATCAGTGAACGACAGGGGGCGCTGACTAGCGGGAGTACCGGGGAGCTGTTTTTT. This sequence encodes CAISERQGALTSGSTGELFF.

The chain combines TRBV9 with TRBJ2-1; D is perhaps TRBD2 (6 bases). From germline, CDR1 is SGDLS and CDR2 YYNGEE. The V end was cut by 3 bases, the J end by 3 bases, with 10 bases between. The CDR3 covers 14 residues. The CDR3 coding sequence is TGTGCCAGCAGCGAGGGCGGGAACTACAATGAGCAGTTCTTC. Protein sequence: CASSEGGNYNEQFF.

A note on this clone: Distinct nucleotide sequences in the sample also encode this CDR3. As DNA, the CDR3 is TGTGCCAGCAGCGTAGGTAGAGACTATGGCTACACCTTC. It is translated as CASSVGRDYGYTF. J is TRBJ1-2 and V is TRBV9; no clear D gene. V lost 0 bases to trimming and J lost 3 bases, with 6 bases between them. Per the germline V gene, CDR1 is SGDLS and CDR2 is YYNGEE. The CDR3 sequence is 13 residues long.

Remarks on this clone: The sample holds other DNA sequences that translate to the same CDR3. The V call is TRBV27, the J call TRBJ2-7; D uncertain. Trimming stripped 2 bases from V and 2 bases from J, with 7 bases between. The CDR3 is 13 amino acids. Per germline, CDR1 MNHEY and CDR2 SMNVEV (reference sequence). CDR3 sequence (DNA): TGTGCCAGCAGTTTAGCCCTTCCCTACGAGCAGTACTTC. Protein sequence: CASSLALPYEQYF.

This clone was picked up a small number of times. V gene TRBV19 combines with J gene TRBJ1-1; tentatively, D is TRBD1 (6 bases). Germline values: CDR1 LNHDA, CDR2 SQIVND (reference sequence). V was cut by 3 bases and J by 0 bases, with 11 bases left in between. This CDR3 spans 15 amino acids. CDR3 protein: CASSIGQGMNTEAFF. In DNA, the CDR3 is TGTGCCAGTAGTATTGGTCAGGGGATGAACACTGAAGCTTTCTTT.

This clone was observed once. The gene calls are TRBV9 and TRBJ2-3; 12 nucleotides line up with TRBD2. Unmatched junction bases numbered 11, after V lost 3 bases and J lost 3 bases. In germline, CDR1 is SGDLS, CDR2 YYNGEE. CDR3 length: 18 amino acids. This CDR3 is CASSAYGRTSGITDTQYF. CDR3 nucleotide sequence: TGTGCCAGCAGCGCTTATGGCCGGACTAGCGGGATAACAGATACGCAGTATTTT.

The table lists this clone with a count of one. Here the CDR3 reads CASRSVRGETQYF. The CDR3 nucleotides are TGTGCCAGTCGGAGTGTTAGGGGTGAGACCCAGTACTTC. The chain recombines TRBV27 with TRBJ2-5; a possible D gene is TRBD1 (5 bases). V lost 9 bases and J 5 bases, leaving 16 bases between the germline ends. The germline CDR1 and CDR2 sequences are MNHEY and SMNVEV (reference sequence). CDR3 length equals 13 residues.

V and J are TRBV5-5 and TRBJ2-7, with 8 positions matching TRBD1. The length of the CDR3 is 18 residues. Germline V gene lookup returns CDR1 SGHKS and CDR2 YYEKEE (reference sequence). V lost 2 bases and J lost 7; bases outside the gene matches: 20. CDR3 DNA: TGTGCCAGCAGCTTTCCAGAGCCGGTCACGGGACAGGTTAGTGAGCAGTACTTC. Encoded protein: CASSFPEPVTGQVSEQYF.

This clone was observed once. The chain recombines TRBV28 with TRBJ1-5; 9 bases align to TRBD1. From germline, CDR1 is MDHEN and CDR2 SYDVKM. The CDR3 runs to 15 residues. Trimming removed 7 bases from V and 6 bases from J; junction bases left unmatched: 10. CDR3 amino acids: CASNPGTGRFQPQHF. The DNA of the CDR3 is TGTGCCAGCAACCCCGGGACAGGGCGCTTTCAGCCCCAGCATTTT.